The entry that follows covers one TCR beta chain sequence. The target antigen is unknown. TCRdb's copy holds only in-frame clones and misses some; the assay was immunoSEQ multiplex PCR. The sample carries millions of clones, roughly 95% recorded once. The naive CD8 fraction comprised CD45RO-negative cells positively selected for CCR7 and excluded terminally differentiated effector memory CD45RA+ cells. This CDR3 contains 15 residues. V lost 4 bases and J lost 3; bases outside the gene matches: 4. Germline V gene data show CDR1 as SGHNT and CDR2 as YYREEE (reference sequence). The sample belongs to a study of shared clonotypes between healthy human individuals. General study points: Generally, naive subsets came out with larger estimated richness than memory subsets.

The chain joins TRBV5-4 to TRBJ2-7; 13 positions match TRBD2. The TCR originated in a man aged 18 to 29 in good health. Sequencing was carried out using naive CD8+ T cells sorted from blood. The CDR3 protein is CASSAGTSGVYEQYF. The CDR3, as DNA: TGTGCCAGCAGCGCCGGGACTAGCGGGGTCTACGAGCAGTACTTC.